These 27 T cell receptor beta chains were all obtained from the same sample, sequenced in a study of cytomegalovirus exposure and HLA in healthy donors. The primer mix had 60 Vbeta and 13 Jbeta primers. Libraries were prepared by immunoSEQ multiplex PCR; TCRdb keeps only in-frame clonotypes and omits some of them. This sample has approximately 88,000 clones, with around 79% found just once. The sequencing sample was made of PBMCs. The receptors derive from a young man in good health and CMV-seropositive.

The chain couples TRBV10-1 to TRBJ2-7, with 12 bases fitting TRBD1. The CDR3 is 14 amino acids. J lost 5 bases, V lost 5 bases, and 4 bases had no gene match. Germline V CDR1 and CDR2: WNHNN, SYGVQD (reference sequence). The CDR3 nucleotides are TGCGCCAGCAGTTCGGGACAGGGGGCGAACGAGCAGTACTTC. Translating it yields CASSSGQGANEQYF.

The chain has TRBV28 and TRBJ1-1; no reliable D call. Trimming left V 4 bases short and J 5 bases short, with 11 bases between. This CDR3 is built from 13 residues. Looked up from germline, CDR1 is MDHEN and CDR2 is SYDVKM. Written as DNA, the CDR3 is TGTGCCAGCAGTTCTCCGGGTTGGACTGAAGCTTTCTTT. Its translation: CASSSPGWTEAFF.

This clone was detected only once. V is TRBV5-6 and J is TRBJ1-2; tentative D call: TRBD1 (5 bases). Trimming pared 0 bases from V and 0 bases from J, leaving 6 bases between. CDR1 is SGHDT, CDR2 YYEEEE, per germline. The CDR3 length is 14 residues. CDR3 bases: TGTGCCAGCAGCTTGGCAGGGTCTAACTATGGCTACACCTTC. Amino acid sequence: CASSLAGSNYGYTF.

The J gene is TRBJ1-1, the V gene TRBV15, with D maybe TRBD1 (5 bases). The germline gives CDR1 LNHNV, CDR2 YYDKDF (reference sequence). The germline V and J ends were trimmed by 4 bases and 7 bases, with 10 bases remaining between them. The CDR3 totals 12 residues. CDR3 region: CATSTPGIEAFF. The CDR3 DNA reads as TGTGCCACCAGCACACCAGGGATTGAAGCTTTCTTT. Full variable domain (remainder filled in from reference TRBV15 and TRBJ1-1): DAMVIQNPRYQVTQFGKPVTLSCSQTLNHNVMYWYQQKSSQAPKLLFHYYDKDFNNEADTPDNFQSRRPNTSFCFLDIRSPGLGDTAMYLCATSTPGIEAFFGQGTRLTVV.

The chain employs TRBV6-1 and TRBJ1-1, with D hard to call. This CDR3 contains 10 residues. Germline-derived CDR1 and CDR2 are MNHNS and SASEGT. V was pared by 6 bases and J by 10 bases, with 9 bases between. The CDR3 loop is CASSESRAFF. The CDR3 DNA reads as TGTGCCAGCAGCGAATCGAGAGCTTTCTTT.

The gene calls are TRBV9 and TRBJ1-1; no definite D call. Trimming removed 0 bases from V and 14 bases from J, with 23 bases in between. Germline lookup yields CDR1 SGDLS and CDR2 YYNGEE. This CDR3 comprises 15 residues. The CDR3 protein is CASSVGELASRPGFF. DNA of the CDR3: TGTGCCAGCAGCGTAGGTGAATTAGCGTCACGCCCGGGGTTCTTT.

This chain connects TRBV9 to TRBJ2-1, with D tentatively TRBD2 (5 bases). The CDR3 contains 13 residues. In germline, CDR1 is SGDLS, CDR2 YYNGEE. V was pared by 0 bases and J by 8 bases, with 9 bases between. The CDR3, as DNA: TGTGCCAGCAGCGTAGGCGGGTCCCATGAGCAGTTCTTC. Translation gives CASSVGGSHEQFF.

The chain has TRBV28 and TRBJ1-2, with D maybe TRBD1 (5 bases). V was trimmed by 10 bases and J by 1 base, leaving 16 bases between them. Germline CDR1 is MDHEN and CDR2 is SYDVKM. CDR3 length equals 14 residues. Here the CDR3 reads CAIWDLGSNYGYTF. CDR3 coding DNA: TGTGCCATATGGGACCTCGGGAGTAACTATGGCTACACCTTC.

V usage is TRBV4-1 and J usage is TRBJ2-3; D remains ambiguous. CDR1 MGHRA and CDR2 YSYEKL come from the germline V gene. V was cut by 2 bases and J by 0 bases, with 9 bases left in between. The CDR3 spans 15 residues. The DNA of the CDR3 is TGCGCCAGCAGCCAACCGGTATATAGCACAGATACGCAGTATTTT. This sequence encodes CASSQPVYSTDTQYF.

This chain links TRBV14 with TRBJ2-5, with D maybe TRBD2 (7 bases). V was shortened by 0 bases and J by 11 bases, with 13 bases between the two germline ends. Germline-derived CDR1 and CDR2 are SGHDN and FVKESK. The CDR3 loop spans 13 amino acids. This chain's CDR3 is CASSQDRGGAQYF. The CDR3 coding sequence is TGTGCCAGCAGCCAAGATCGTGGGGGGGCTCAGTACTTC.

This chain connects TRBV6-5 to TRBJ1-5; D perhaps matches TRBD1 (5 bases). This CDR3 spans 15 amino acids. V was pared by 8 bases and J by 0 bases, with 14 bases between. CDR1 is MNHEY and CDR2 is SVGAGI in the germline V gene. The CDR3 reads CASGSGGASNQPQHF. DNA of the CDR3: TGTGCCAGCGGTAGTGGTGGGGCTAGCAATCAGCCCCAGCATTTT.

The chain uses TRBV29-1 and TRBJ1-1; 8 bases line up with TRBD1. V gave up 5 bases and J gave up 0 bases; unmatched junction bases: 5. From germline, CDR1 is SQVTM and CDR2 ANQGSEA. The CDR3 totals 14 residues. The CDR3 nucleotides are TGCAGCGTTCCGACAGGGGTTATGAACACTGAAGCTTTCTTT. The encoded protein is CSVPTGVMNTEAFF. Full variable domain (remainder filled in from reference TRBV29-1 and TRBJ1-1): SAVISQKPSRDICQRGTSLTIQCQVDSQVTMMFWYRQQPGQSLTLIATANQGSEATYESGFVIDKFPISRPNLTFSTLTVSNMSPEDSSIYLCSVPTGVMNTEAFFGQGTRLTVV.

This clone is deemed medium-sized. The rearrangement links TRBV4-1 to TRBJ2-2; a possible D gene is TRBD1 (6 bases). V lost 2 bases, J lost 8 bases, and 18 bases lay in between. This CDR3 contains 16 residues. The germline gives CDR1 MGHRA, CDR2 YSYEKL. CDR3 protein: CASSQRIAPTGGELFF. The DNA for the CDR3 is TGCGCCAGCAGCCAAAGGATAGCGCCTACAGGGGGGGAGCTGTTTTTT.

This clone was detected a few times. This chain joins TRBV5-6 and TRBJ2-1; D is unresolved. Germline CDR1 reads SGHDT; CDR2 reads YYEEEE. There are 13 residues in the CDR3. V was trimmed by 2 bases and J by 8 bases, leaving 11 bases between them. CDR3 nucleotides: TGTGCCAGCAGCTTTCAACCCTATGATGAGCAGTTCTTC. This gives the protein CASSFQPYDEQFF.

The J gene is TRBJ1-2, the V gene TRBV4-1; TRBD1 matches 10 bases. V was pared by 5 bases and J by 4 bases, with 7 bases of the junction left unmatched. The germline V gene has CDR1 MGHRA and CDR2 YSYEKL. This CDR3 is built from 15 residues. The chain's CDR3 is CASSGRTGGAYGYTF. CDR3 nucleotide sequence: TGCGCCAGCAGCGGAAGGACAGGGGGAGCCTATGGCTACACCTTC.

This clone was detected a few times. This chain joins TRBV6-5 and TRBJ1-1; 7 nucleotides agree with TRBD1. The CDR3 is 15 residues long. V lost 5 bases, J lost 1 base, and 7 bases stayed unmatched. CDR1 is MNHEY and CDR2 is SVGAGI in the germline V gene. The DNA for the CDR3 is TGTGCCAGCAGTGGCGGGACAGTCGGGAACACTGAAGCTTTCTTT. Residues: CASSGGTVGNTEAFF.

The V gene is TRBV6-5, the J gene TRBJ2-1, with 10 nucleotides matching TRBD2. The junction had 6 bases not matched to a gene; V was cut back by 2 bases and J by 5 bases. Germline V gene sequence: CDR1 MNHEY, CDR2 SVGAGI. The CDR3 has 16 amino acids. The CDR3 sequence is CASSYRTGLADNEQFF. The CDR3 DNA reads TGTGCCAGCAGTTACCGCACCGGACTAGCGGACAATGAGCAGTTCTTC.

The chain combines TRBV5-4 with TRBJ1-2; possible D gene TRBD1, 5 bases. CDR1 is SGHNT and CDR2 is YYREEE in the germline V gene (reference sequence). The ends were cut back, 6 bases at V and 2 bases at J, with 11 bases in the middle. This CDR3 is 13 amino acids long. In DNA form, the CDR3 reads TGTGCCAGCAACCTCCGGGGGAACTATGGCTACACCTTC. Amino acid sequence: CASNLRGNYGYTF. Variable domain in full (rest from reference TRBV5-4 and TRBJ1-2): ETGVTQSPTHLIKTRGQQVTLRCSSQSGHNTVSWYQQALGQGPQFIFQYYREEENGRGNFPPRFSGLQFPNYSSELNVNALELDDSALYLCASNLRGNYGYTFGSGTRLTVV.

This clone was found a few times. Mismatch with germline at one junction end may stem from a read error. The chain recombines TRBV7-9 with TRBJ2-7; D possibly corresponds to TRBD1 (5 bases). The germline V gene encodes CDR1 SEHNR and CDR2 FQNEAQ (reference sequence). There are 11 residues in the CDR3. Here the CDR3 DNA reads TGTGCCAGCAGCTTTAGTCACAGGCTTGAATTC. Protein sequence: CASSFSHRLEF.

This clone appeared a single time. This sequence joins TRBV4-1 and TRBJ2-7; possibly TRBD2 for D (6 bases). Germline CDR1 is MGHRA and CDR2 is YSYEKL. V lost 1 base and J 0 bases, leaving 10 bases between the germline ends. There are 15 residues in the CDR3. CDR3 loop: CASSQVWDSSYEQYF. The CDR3 DNA sequence: TGCGCCAGCAGCCAAGTGTGGGACTCCTCCTACGAGCAGTACTTC.

The CDR3 sequence is CASSLNGGAMAFF. In nucleotides, the CDR3 is TGTGCCAGCAGTTTAAATGGGGGGGCGATGGCTTTCTTT. This chain uses TRBV27 with TRBJ1-1, with D tentatively TRBD1 (6 bases). This CDR3 is 13 amino acids long. Germline assignment: CDR1 MNHEY and CDR2 SMNVEV (reference sequence). Trimming left V 2 bases short and J 11 bases short, with 15 bases between.

This chain uses TRBV15 with TRBJ1-4; 8 nucleotides match TRBD1. Trimming took 3 bases from V and 11 from J; bases not matched to a gene: 11. The CDR3 is 15 amino acids. Germline assignment: CDR1 LNHNV and CDR2 YYDKDF (reference sequence). The CDR3 region has the DNA TGTGCCACCAGCAGGGCCTCCGGGACAGGAATTAAACTGTTTTTT. This encodes CATSRASGTGIKLFF.

The V and J genes are TRBV10-2 and TRBJ2-7, with D possibly being TRBD1 (5 bases). The CDR3 has 16 amino acids. Trimming pared 4 bases from V and 0 bases from J, leaving 16 bases between. Looked up from germline, CDR1 is WSHSY and CDR2 is SAAADI. The CDR3 reads CASSGPRDTNSYEQYF. DNA for the CDR3: TGCGCCAGCAGTGGCCCCAGGGATACCAACTCCTACGAGCAGTACTTC.

The V call is TRBV28, the J call TRBJ1-2; perhaps TRBD1 as D (5 bases). The CDR3 sequence is 12 residues long. Looked up from germline, CDR1 is MDHEN and CDR2 is SYDVKM. Trimming removed 1 base at V and 7 bases at J, with 7 bases between. The CDR3 coding sequence is TGTGCCAGCAGTTTATACCAGGGTGGCTACACCTTC. This codes for CASSLYQGGYTF.

The V gene is TRBV5-1, the J gene TRBJ2-3; tentatively, D is TRBD2 (5 bases). V was shortened by 4 bases and J by 14 bases, with 17 bases between the two germline ends. In germline, CDR1 is SGHRS, CDR2 YFSETQ. The CDR3 length is 12 residues. DNA of the CDR3: TGCGCCAGCAGCGCTGACTACCCCGGGCGGTATTTT. Translation: CASSADYPGRYF.

About this clone: Mismatch with germline at one junction end may stem from a read error. This chain connects TRBV7-7 to TRBJ2-7; 7 bases line up with TRBD1. The CDR3 length is 13 residues. Germline loops: CDR1 SSHAT, CDR2 FNYEAQ (reference sequence). CDR3 amino acids: CASSSSGGSEQYF. The CDR3 coding sequence is TGTGCTAGCAGCTCCTCAGGGGGAAGCGAGCAGTACTTC.

The chain is built from TRBV2 and TRBJ1-4, with D perhaps TRBD1 (5 bases). V lost 6 bases and J lost 7, with 15 bases in between. Per the germline V gene, CDR1 is SNHLY and CDR2 is FYNNEI. The CDR3 loop spans 14 amino acids. The DNA of the CDR3 is TGTGCCAGCAGCAGACCTCCGGGGGGTGAAAAACTGTTTTTT. Its protein product is CASSRPPGGEKLFF.